Presented here are 16 T cell receptor beta chains from one specimen sequenced in a study of blood T cell repertoires in COVID-19. Method: immunoSEQ multiplex PCR; TCRdb's copy keeps in-frame clones and lacks some. The sample carries 70,000 to 95,000 clones, roughly 90% recorded once. Input material: peripheral blood. The receptors originated from a man between 65 and 85 years old with active or convalescent COVID-19.

The J gene is TRBJ2-7, the V gene TRBV28; the match to TRBD1 covers 8 bases. CDR1 and CDR2 (germline): MDHEN, SYDVKM. The CDR3 extends over 14 amino acids. With V trimmed by 6 bases and J by 4 bases, 8 bases remained unmatched. The DNA of the CDR3 is TGTGCCAGCAGAATGGGACAGGAGATTTACGAGCAGTACTTC. Encoded protein: CASRMGQEIYEQYF.

This clone was counted only a few times. The V gene is TRBV19, the J gene TRBJ1-3, with 9 bases aligning to TRBD1. The CDR3 spans 17 residues. J lost 1 base, V lost 5 bases, and 9 bases had no gene match. Germline values: CDR1 LNHDA, CDR2 SQIVND (reference sequence). CDR3 amino acids: CASSLHPGTGSGNTIYF. The DNA for the CDR3 is TGTGCCAGTAGTCTCCATCCCGGGACAGGGTCTGGAAACACCATATATTTT.

The chain carries TRBV28 and TRBJ2-1; D is unresolved. CDR3 length: 14 amino acids. Germline loops: CDR1 MDHEN, CDR2 SYDVKM. The ends were cut back, 3 bases at V and 5 bases at J, with 11 bases in the middle. In nucleotides, the CDR3 is TGTGCCAGCAGTTTTTTACAGAGAGACAATGAGCAGTTCTTC. Translation: CASSFLQRDNEQFF.

This clone has a single count. This rearrangement joins TRBV25-1 to TRBJ1-5, with 8 bases lining up with TRBD1. In germline, CDR1 is MGHDK, CDR2 SYGVNS. The V segment lost 2 bases and the J segment 0 bases; nucleotides outside the gene matches: 9. This CDR3 has 18 amino acids. The CDR3 reads CASSEGIRGPISNQPQHF. In DNA, the CDR3 is TGTGCCAGCAGTGAAGGTATCAGGGGGCCTATTAGCAATCAGCCCCAGCATTTT.

Remarks on this clone: Since no conserved phenylalanine or tryptophan closes the CDR3, a read error is the likely cause. Because the CDR3's place on the DNA is in doubt, the DNA is left out and the CDR3 is given as listed by TCRdb. CDR3 sequence reads: CASSLDGFD. This chain uses TRBV7-6 with TRBJ1-1. The CDR3 numbers 9 amino acids, ends counted. Per the germline V gene, CDR1 is SGHVS and CDR2 is FNYEAQ.

The rearrangement uses TRBV9 and TRBJ1-2; no clear D gene. Trimming shortened V by 3 bases and J by 4 bases, and 13 bases separated the two germline ends. Germline loops: CDR1 SGDLS, CDR2 YYNGEE. The CDR3 spans 14 residues. CDR3 nucleotides: TGTGCCAGCAGCGGCTCGGGCGGGTTCTATGGCTACACCTTC. Its translation: CASSGSGGFYGYTF.

This rearrangement joins TRBV30 to TRBJ1-5; D gene ambiguous. V was cut by 1 base and J by 0 bases, with 4 bases left in between. Germline assignment: CDR1 GTSNPN and CDR2 SVGIG (reference sequence). The CDR3 runs to 13 residues. The CDR3 sequence: CAWSGHSNQPQHF. As DNA, the CDR3 is TGTGCCTGGAGTGGACATAGCAATCAGCCCCAGCATTTT. Filled out from reference TRBV30 and TRBJ1-5, the complete variable domain reads SQTIHQWPATLVQPVGSPLSLECTVEGTSNPNLYWYRQAAGRGLQLLFYSVGIGQISSEVPQNLSASRPQDRQFILSSKKLLLSDSGFYLCAWSGHSNQPQHFGDGTRLSIL.

The rearrangement uses TRBV28 and TRBJ2-2, with 11 bases lining up with TRBD2. With 6 bases clipped from V and 4 bases from J, the junction kept 13 bases outside the gene matches. The CDR3 has 18 residues. CDR1 is MDHEN and CDR2 is SYDVKM in the germline V gene. In nucleotides, the CDR3 is TGTGCCAGCAGCACCCCGGGACTAGCGGAAAGCGGCACCGGGGAGCTGTTTTTT. Amino acid sequence: CASSTPGLAESGTGELFF.

The chain uses TRBV24-1 and TRBJ2-3; a weak D match, TRBD2 (5 bases). The V gene lost 4 bases and the J gene lost 6 bases, with 13 bases spanning the gap. The CDR3 is made up of 14 amino acids. Germline assignment: CDR1 KGHDR and CDR2 SFDVKD. As DNA, the CDR3 is TGTGCCACCAGTGAGATGGCACCGGGGGATACGCAGTATTTT. Residues: CATSEMAPGDTQYF.

The sample holds one count of this clone. CDR3: CASSQDGRGQETQYF. CDR3 nucleotides: TGCGCCAGCAGCCAAGATGGTAGGGGGCAAGAGACCCAGTACTTC. V and J are TRBV4-1 and TRBJ2-5; D perhaps matches TRBD1 (6 bases). The CDR3 has 15 residues. Trimming stripped 0 bases from V and 2 bases from J, with 10 bases between. CDR1 is MGHRA and CDR2 is YSYEKL in the germline V gene.

The gene calls are TRBV9 and TRBJ1-5, with D unresolved. Germline loops: CDR1 SGDLS, CDR2 YYNGEE. The CDR3 extends over 16 amino acids. V lost 4 bases and J 4 bases, leaving 18 bases between the germline ends. The CDR3 sequence is CASSPPGVLLNQPQHF. The CDR3 nucleotides are TGTGCCAGCAGCCCCCCCGGCGTACTATTAAATCAGCCCCAGCATTTT.

The rearrangement joins TRBV6-5 to TRBJ1-5; maybe TRBD1 (5 bases). V dropped 6 bases and J dropped 1 base, with 13 bases sitting between them. This CDR3 is built from 15 residues. Germline V lookup: CDR1 MNHEY, CDR2 SVGAGI. DNA of the CDR3: TGTGCCAGCAGGGGGGGACGGAACAGCAATCAGCCCCAGCATTTT. Translation: CASRGGRNSNQPQHF.

In its sample, this clone was seen once. The V call is TRBV7-9, the J call TRBJ2-3, with D unresolved. The CDR3 extends over 14 amino acids. Germline V lookup: CDR1 SEHNR, CDR2 FQNEAQ (reference sequence). Trimming shortened V by 5 bases and J by 3 bases, and 12 bases separated the two germline ends. For the CDR3, the DNA is TGTGCCAGCAGCCATCCGGTGTGGACAGATACGCAGTATTTT. Encoded protein: CASSHPVWTDTQYF.

The V and J genes are TRBV28 and TRBJ1-2; D is undetermined. The CDR3 has 14 amino acids. CDR1 MDHEN and CDR2 SYDVKM come from the germline V gene. V shed 3 bases and J shed 0 bases, with 8 bases lying between them. CDR3 nucleotide sequence: TGTGCCAGCAGTTTGGCCAGTACTAACTATGGCTACACCTTC. It translates to CASSLASTNYGYTF.

The J gene is TRBJ2-7, the V gene TRBV18; D is perhaps TRBD2 (5 bases). From germline, CDR1 is KGHSH and CDR2 LQKENI. The V and J ends lost 5 bases and 4 bases respectively, with 9 bases between them. The CDR3 covers 12 residues. CDR3 loop: CASSTRDYEQYF. CDR3 nucleotide sequence: TGTGCCAGCTCAACTAGGGATTACGAGCAGTACTTC.

The chain is built from TRBV11-2 and TRBJ2-2; perhaps TRBD2 as D (6 bases). The CDR3 spans 15 residues. The ends were cut back, 2 bases at V and 3 bases at J, with 10 bases in the middle. Per the germline V gene, CDR1 is SGHAT and CDR2 is FQNNGV. The CDR3 sequence: CASSLIRGDTGELFF. As DNA, the CDR3 is TGTGCCAGCAGCTTAATACGCGGGGACACCGGGGAGCTGTTTTTT.